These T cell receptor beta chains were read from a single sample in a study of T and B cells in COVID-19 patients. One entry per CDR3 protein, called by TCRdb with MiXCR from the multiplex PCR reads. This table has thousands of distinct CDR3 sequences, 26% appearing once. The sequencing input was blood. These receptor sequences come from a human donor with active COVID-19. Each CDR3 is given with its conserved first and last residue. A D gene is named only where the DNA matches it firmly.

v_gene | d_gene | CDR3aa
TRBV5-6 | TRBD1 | CASSQGTGWGEQYF
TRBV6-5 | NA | CASADWGRYEQYF
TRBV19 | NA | CASSGMRSGGADTQYF
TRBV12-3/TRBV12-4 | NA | CASSLISGVISEAFF
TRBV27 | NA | CASSGAETTDTQYF
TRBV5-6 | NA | CASSDSPGPRPQRGGYTF
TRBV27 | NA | CASSLGAAYDNEQFF
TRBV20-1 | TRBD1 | CSAPEQGARYEQYF
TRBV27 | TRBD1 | CASSPLGTGEIYEQYF
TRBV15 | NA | CATSRDLPPGDTEAFF
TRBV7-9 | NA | CASSASGVGETQYF
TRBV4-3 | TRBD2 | CASSQGRAGFYNEQFF
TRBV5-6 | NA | CASSLNAETQYF
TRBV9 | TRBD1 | CASSVAGQGLTDTQYF
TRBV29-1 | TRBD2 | CSVEAGGGAQYF
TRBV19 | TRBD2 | CASQRRLAAETQYF
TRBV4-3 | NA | CASSLSGSYNEQFF
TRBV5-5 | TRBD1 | CASSSAGTATTRTYEQYF
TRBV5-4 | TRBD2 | CASSPGGGTKNTGELFF
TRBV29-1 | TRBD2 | CSVDLRGLAGGLRNEQFF
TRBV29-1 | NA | CSVDRLNTEAFF
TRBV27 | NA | CASSLAFGDTGELFF
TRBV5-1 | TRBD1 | CASSLQGQEAYTDTQYF
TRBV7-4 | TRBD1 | CASSLAAGGEEKLFF
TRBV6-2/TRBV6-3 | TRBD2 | CASSPTSATYNEQFF
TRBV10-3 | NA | CAISVGPSSGNTIYF
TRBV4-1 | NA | CASSRGRADEQFF
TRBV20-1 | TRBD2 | CSATGLAGAGNIQYF
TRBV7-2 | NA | CASSLTRDPYNEQFF
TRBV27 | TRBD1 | CASSRQGDLSGNTIYF
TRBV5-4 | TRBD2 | CASSLPSGMNTGELFF
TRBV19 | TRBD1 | CASRGTGDFKNIQYF
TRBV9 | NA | CASIPTGRGPTGELFF
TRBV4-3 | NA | CASSQGGRDTDTQYF
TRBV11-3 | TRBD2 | CASRGGSGGASETQYF
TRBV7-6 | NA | CASSLGATNEKLFF
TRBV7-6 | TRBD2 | CASRATSGRGGEQFF
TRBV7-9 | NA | CASSPGDTLYTDTQYF
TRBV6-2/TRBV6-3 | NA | CASSAGAFYGYTF
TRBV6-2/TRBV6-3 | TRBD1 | CASSQMMEGWVVRDREETQYF
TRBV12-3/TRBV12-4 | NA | CASSSSESSNQPQHF
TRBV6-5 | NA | CASTPPGAGTEQYF
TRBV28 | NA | CASRSQGDTQYF
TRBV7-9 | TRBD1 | CASVTGGADTGELFF
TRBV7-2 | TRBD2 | CASSPGQGLAGVNGELFF
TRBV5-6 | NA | CATSDSATYNEQFF
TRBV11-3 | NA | CASSLTDREAFF
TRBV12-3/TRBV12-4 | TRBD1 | CASSTPGQKTNEKLFF
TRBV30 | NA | CAWNLDTTGGDTQYF
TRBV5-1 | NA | CASSGGTGQETQYF